One sample yielded the 10 T cell receptor beta chains listed below, sequenced in a study of patients and donors after allogeneic stem cell transplantation. Each CDR3 protein gets one entry after TCRdb re-called the RT-PCR reads with MiXCR. This table holds about 960,000 distinct CDR3 sequences, 15% to 20% found once. The sample consisted of blood, either unsorted or a sorted T cell fraction (not recorded which). Receptors originate from a human donor who was either an allogeneic HSCT recipient or a stem cell or donor lymphocyte infusion donor (not recorded which). It is not recorded whose cells these are; they may come from a transplant donor.

This clonotype has a handful of counts. This CDR3 reads CASSYIGTGAEQYF. The CDR3 nucleotides are TGTGCCAGCAGTTACATCGGGACAGGGGCCGAGCAGTACTTC. The rearrangement uses TRBV6-2 or TRBV6-3 and TRBJ2-7; 10 bases fit TRBD1. The germline CDR1 and CDR2 sequences are MNHEY and SVGEGT. Trimming removed 2 bases from V and 6 bases from J; junction bases left unmatched: 4. The length of the CDR3 is 14 residues.

The V gene is TRBV12-3 or TRBV12-4, the J gene TRBJ1-1, with a possible D match to TRBD1 (6 bases). Between the trimmed V and J ends, which lost 7 bases and 1 base, there was a span of 13 bases. This CDR3 contains 14 residues. CDR3 nucleotides: TGTGCCAGCACCTTGACAGGTCCGAACACTGAAGCTTTCTTT. It yields the protein CASTLTGPNTEAFF.

This chain links TRBV19 with TRBJ1-5; D is uncertain. The CDR3 is 14 amino acids. Germline V gene data show CDR1 as LNHDA and CDR2 as SQIVND (reference sequence). V gave up 5 bases and J gave up 0 bases, with 8 bases separating them. CDR3 bases: TGTGCCAGTAGTTACACGAATAGCAATCAGCCCCAGCATTTT. Its translation: CASSYTNSNQPQHF.

This clonotype was found a few times. The V call is TRBV29-1, the J call TRBJ2-2; TRBD1 matches 12 bases. Per the germline V gene, CDR1 is SQVTM and CDR2 is ANQGSEA. The ends lost 2 bases at V and 4 bases at J; junction bases unmatched: 11. The CDR3 is 18 amino acids. The CDR3 region is CSVELVRGQGAATGELFF. The CDR3 DNA follows: TGCAGCGTTGAATTAGTGCGGGGACAGGGGGCGGCCACCGGGGAGCTGTTTTTT.

The V gene is TRBV12-3 or TRBV12-4, the J gene TRBJ2-7; TRBD1 might be the D (5 bases). With 3 bases removed from V and 4 bases from J, the gap between germline ends came to 13 bases. The length of the CDR3 is 14 residues. The CDR3 spells CASSLSGHIYEQYF. The CDR3 region has the DNA TGTGCCAGCAGTTTGTCCGGACACATATACGAGCAGTACTTC.

The rearrangement links TRBV5-5 to TRBJ2-3; 10 bases are shared with TRBD2. Trimming at V came to 4 bases and at J to 4 bases, leaving 12 bases not matched to a gene. CDR3 size: 17 residues. The germline V gene encodes CDR1 SGHKS and CDR2 YYEKEE (reference sequence). As DNA, the CDR3 is TGTGCCAGCAGCACGGGGGCTAGCGGGAGTATCTCAGATACGCAGTATTTT. Encoded protein: CASSTGASGSISDTQYF.

CDR3 sequence reads: CSAGTGTANSPLHF. As DNA, the CDR3 is TGCAGTGCGGGAACGGGGACAGCTAATTCACCCCTCCACTTT. The chain has TRBV20-1 and TRBJ1-6, with 7 nucleotides matching TRBD1. J gave up 6 bases and V 6 bases, and 8 bases lay outside the gene matches. Germline V gene lookup returns CDR1 DFQATT and CDR2 SNEGSKA (reference sequence). This CDR3 is 14 amino acids long.

The chain carries TRBV30 and TRBJ2-7; no clear D. The CDR3 sequence is 14 residues long. V was clipped by 0 bases and J by 3 bases, with 12 bases between them. Looked up from germline, CDR1 is GTSNPN and CDR2 is SVGIG (reference sequence). The chain's CDR3 is CAWSVMLGNYEQYF. The DNA of the CDR3 is TGTGCCTGGAGTGTAATGTTGGGAAACTACGAGCAGTACTTC.

V is TRBV6-5 and J is TRBJ1-2; unclear D gene. V was trimmed by 0 bases and J by 8 bases, leaving 13 bases between them. Germline V gene lookup returns CDR1 MNHEY and CDR2 SVGAGI. The length of the CDR3 is 14 residues. CDR3 protein: CASSYSRRFRGYTF. In DNA form, the CDR3 reads TGTGCCAGCAGTTACTCGAGACGGTTCAGGGGCTACACCTTC.

The V and J genes are TRBV7-6 and TRBJ2-7; D ambiguous. Germline loops: CDR1 SGHVS, CDR2 FNYEAQ. The CDR3 covers 15 residues. Trimming pared 2 bases from V and 5 bases from J, leaving 16 bases between. The CDR3 nucleotides read TGTGCCAGCAGCTTATTGCTAGAATCGGGCGACGAGCAGTACTTC. Its translation: CASSLLLESGDEQYF.